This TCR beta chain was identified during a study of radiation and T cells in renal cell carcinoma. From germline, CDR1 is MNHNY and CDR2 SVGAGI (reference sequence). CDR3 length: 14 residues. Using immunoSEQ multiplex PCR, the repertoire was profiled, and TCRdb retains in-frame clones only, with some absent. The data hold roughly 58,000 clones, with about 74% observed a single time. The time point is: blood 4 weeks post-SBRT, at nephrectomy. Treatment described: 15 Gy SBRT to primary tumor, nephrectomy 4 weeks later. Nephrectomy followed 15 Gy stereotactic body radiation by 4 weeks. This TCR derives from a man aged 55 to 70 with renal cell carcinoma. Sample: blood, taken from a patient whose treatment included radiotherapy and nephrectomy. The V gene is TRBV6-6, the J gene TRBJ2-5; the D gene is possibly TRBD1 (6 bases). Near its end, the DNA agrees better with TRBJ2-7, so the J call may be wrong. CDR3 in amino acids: CASSSGTNYYEQYF. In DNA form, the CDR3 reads TGTGCCAGCAGTTCCGGGACAAATTACTACGAGCAGTACTTC.